This is a list of T cell receptor beta chains from one sample in a study of T cell repertoires in cytomegalovirus infection. TCRdb re-derived calls from the reads in MiXCR, one entry per CDR3 protein. The data hold 300,000 to 400,000 distinct CDR3 sequences, with almost 30% observed a single time. What these receptors recognize is not known. Sequencing used cultured PBMCs, obtained from culture after CMV antigen stimulation. The source of these receptors is a human donor in good health (CMV status not recorded). Some clones in this sample may be carry-over from other donors' samples. The CDR3 runs from the conserved cysteine through the conserved F or W. Each record gives: D gene, V gene, clone size, J gene, CDR3 DNA, CDR3 protein. The D gene is left open where the match is weak. The size field is filled for only some rows; it gives once, few, many or a size class.

>.|TRBV7-9|many|TRBJ1-5
TGTGCCAGCAGCTTACAGGGTGAACAGCCCCAGCATTTT
CASSLQGEQPQHF
>TRBD1|TRBV13|.|TRBJ1-3
TGTGCCAGCAGCTTCGGGACAGGGATCGGAAACACCATATATTTT
CASSFGTGIGNTIYF
>TRBD2|TRBV14|.|TRBJ2-3
TGTGCCAGCAGCAACCTAGCGGGAGTTGTCGCCTACACAGATACGCAGTATTTT
CASSNLAGVVAYTDTQYF
>TRBD1|TRBV4-2|once|TRBJ1-5
TGTGCCAGCAGCCAAGCCGGGACAGGGGGAGGTGGCAATCAGCCCCAGCATTTT
CASSQAGTGGGGNQPQHF
>TRBD2|TRBV6-8|.|TRBJ2-3
TGTGCCAGCATGGCGGGGGGCACAGATACGCAGTATTTT
CASMAGGTDTQYF
>TRBD2|TRBV6-6|.|TRBJ2-5
TGTGCCACAGACCAGAGCGGGGTCGAGGAGACCCAGTACTTC
CATDQSGVEETQYF
>.|TRBV11-2|.|TRBJ2-6
TGTGCCAGCAGCGGAGTGACTGGGTCTGGGGCCAACGTCCTGACTTTC
CASSGVTGSGANVLTF
>TRBD2|TRBV27|few|TRBJ2-3
TGTGCCAGCATGCGGCGCGGGAGACCTAGCACAGATACGCAGTATTTT
CASMRRGRPSTDTQYF
>.|TRBV20-1|many|TRBJ2-1
TGCAGTGCTAGAGATGGCCAGTTACGGTCCAATGAGCAGTTCTTC
CSARDGQLRSNEQFF
>TRBD2|TRBV4-1|.|TRBJ2-1
TGCGCCAGCAGCCACTTCGTAGCGGGAGTGAACCATGAGCAGTTCTTC
CASSHFVAGVNHEQFF
>.|TRBV11-2|many|TRBJ1-4
TGTGCCAGCAGCTTCAGTGCAACTAATGAAAAACTGTTTTTT
CASSFSATNEKLFF
>.|TRBV6-6|.|TRBJ1-2
TGTGCCAGCAGTTACGATGTGACAGTATCCGGCTACACCTTC
CASSYDVTVSGYTF
>TRBD1|TRBV7-4|.|TRBJ2-7
TGTGCCAGCAGCTCGAAGGACAGGGTGTACGAGCAGTACTTC
CASSSKDRVYEQYF
>TRBD1|TRBV28|few|TRBJ1-4
TGTGCCAGCAGTTCCACAGGGGGCAGAGGGGCAACTAATGAAAAACTGTTTTTT
CASSSTGGRGATNEKLFF
>.|TRBV6-2/TRBV6-3|.|TRBJ1-5
TGTGCCAGTACCTCGGGGACCTGGTACGGCAATCAGCCCCAGCATTTT
CASTSGTWYGNQPQHF
>.|TRBV7-9|few|TRBJ1-2
TGTGCCAGCAGCTCGGATCGAGACGCAGAGACCTTC
CASSSDRDAETF
>TRBD2|TRBV4-1|few|TRBJ2-1
TGCGCCAGCAGCCCTCTGGGACTAGCTTACAATGAGCAGTTCTTC
CASSPLGLAYNEQFF
>.|TRBV15|.|TRBJ1-2
TGTGCCACCAGCGAAGAGGTGGGTCCAGACTATGGCTACACCTTC
CATSEEVGPDYGYTF
>.|TRBV7-3|.|TRBJ1-5
TGTGCCAGCAGCTTAATCACAGGGCGACATCAGCCCCAGCATTTT
CASSLITGRHQPQHF
>TRBD1|TRBV6-5|.|TRBJ2-3
TGTGCCAGCAGCCGGGACAGGGGCGCTCCAGATACGCAGTATTTT
CASSRDRGAPDTQYF
>.|TRBV6-5|.|TRBJ1-3
TGTGCCAGCAGCCGGGAACCTGGAAACACCATATATTTT
CASSREPGNTIYF
>.|TRBV6-5|few|TRBJ2-3
TGTGCCAGCGCAGCGACAAGTGCCTCGAGGGATACGCAGTATTTT
CASAATSASRDTQYF
>.|TRBV7-2|few|TRBJ2-7
TGTGCCAGCAGCTTAGGTGGGGCAGCCTACGAGCAGTACTTC
CASSLGGAAYEQYF
>.|TRBV28|few|TRBJ2-1
TGTGCCAGCAGCCAACACAATGAGCAGTTCTTC
CASSQHNEQFF
>.|TRBV2|.|TRBJ2-1
TGTGCCAGCAACCGGTTATCGGGGGCGAATGAGCAGTTCTTC
CASNRLSGANEQFF
>.|TRBV7-2|.|TRBJ1-1
TGTGCCAGCAGCTTAGAGGCCCTGGGGGGGGGTGAAGCTTTCTTT
CASSLEALGGGEAFF
>.|TRBV19|.|TRBJ1-2
TGTGCCAGTAGTATAGATCCCAGACGTAGCGGCTACACCTTC
CASSIDPRRSGYTF
>TRBD1|TRBV7-9|.|TRBJ2-3
TGTGCCAGCACCATGGCCCGACAGGGGAACACAGATACGCAGTATTTT
CASTMARQGNTDTQYF
>.|TRBV28|.|TRBJ2-7
TGTGCCAGCAGGGGGGGACAGAGCTACGAGCAGTACTTC
CASRGGQSYEQYF
>TRBD1|TRBV12-3/TRBV12-4|few|TRBJ2-1
TGTGCCAGCAGTCGACAGGGGGCCTACAATGAGCAGTTCTTC
CASSRQGAYNEQFF
>.|TRBV28|.|TRBJ2-1
TGTGCCAGCACCTTAGGAGGGACCACCAGCTCCTACAATGAGCAGTTCTTC
CASTLGGTTSSYNEQFF
>TRBD2|TRBV7-8|.|TRBJ2-5
TGTGCCAGCAGCCCGCGGGGAGGGCTGGAGACCCAGTACTTC
CASSPRGGLETQYF
>TRBD1|TRBV6-6|.|TRBJ1-3
TGTGCCAGCAGTACTAAAGGACAGGGGAACTCGGGAAACACCATATATTTT
CASSTKGQGNSGNTIYF
>TRBD1|TRBV9|.|TRBJ2-7
TGTGCCAGCAGCCCAGGACAGGGTAGTCGCGAGCAGTACTTC
CASSPGQGSREQYF
>TRBD1|TRBV28|.|TRBJ1-2
TGTGCCAGCAGTACCCAGGGACAGGGGGCAGATGGCTACACCTTC
CASSTQGQGADGYTF
>.|TRBV5-5|.|TRBJ1-2
TGTGCCAGCAGTCCTTATGGGGGTGGCTACACCTTC
CASSPYGGGYTF
>.|TRBV6-1|few|TRBJ1-1
TGTGCCAGCAGTGAATTGCTCGGGGGTTGGGGAGAAGCTTTCTTT
CASSELLGGWGEAFF
>.|TRBV6-1|few|TRBJ2-2
TGTGCCAGCAGTGAAGTAGACACCGGGGAGCTGTTTTTT
CASSEVDTGELFF
>.|TRBV4-1|.|TRBJ1-5
TGCGCCAGCAGCCAAGATAAGGAAAAAGGGGCCTTCAGCAATCAGCCCCAGCATTTT
CASSQDKEKGAFSNQPQHF
>TRBD2|TRBV2|many|TRBJ2-1
TGTGCCAGCAGGAAGGGTTTGTATGGGACTACCTACAATGAGCAGTTCTTC
CASRKGLYGTTYNEQFF
>.|TRBV11-2|.|TRBJ2-1
TGTGCCAGCAGCATTACGGAGGGGGGGGCCCTCAATGAGCAGTTCTTC
CASSITEGGALNEQFF
>.|TRBV19|.|TRBJ1-5
TGTGCCAGTAGTATAGGGGGTGGGACTCCGAATCAGCCCCAGCATTTT
CASSIGGGTPNQPQHF